This T cell receptor beta chain derives from a study of OX40 agonist ivuxolimab in advanced cancers. On the study more broadly: One patient with hepatocellular carcinoma and two with cutaneous melanoma, three in all, had partial responses.

CDR3 size: 15 residues. Germline CDR1 is SNHLY and CDR2 is FYNNEI. The V gene lost 8 bases and the J gene lost 0 bases, with 15 bases spanning the gap. To note about this clone: Its matching antigen is unknown.

Study outcomes and limitations: The CD4+ and CD8+ T cells in the blood had expanded clonally by week 6 at 0.1 to 3.0 mg/kg. Some patients who did not respond also had low normalized T-cell clonal expansion. Relative to CD4+, CD8+ T cells held more expanded clones on average.

TCRdb's copy holds only in-frame clones and misses some; the assay was immunoSEQ multiplex PCR. The repertoire holds 55,000 to 65,000 clones, with 70% to 90% as singletons. The rearrangement uses TRBV2 and TRBJ2-3; D gene unclear. The source of this sequence is an adult with an advanced solid tumor such as melanoma, head and neck, liver or kidney cancer. The sample was CD4+ or CD8+ T cells sorted from blood, taken in a trial of the OX40 agonist ivuxolimab. CDR3 nucleotide sequence: TGTGCCAGCCTGACTCTCCCTACTAGCACAGATACGCAGTATTTT. Translation: CASLTLPTSTDTQYF.